Detailed here is one T cell receptor (beta chain). The data were obtained in a study of blood T cell repertoires in COVID-19. Study-level background: Sample material is recorded as cDNA or gDNA derived from T cells, B-cell-depleted T cells, or PBMCs.

Per the germline V gene, CDR1 is SGHAT and CDR2 is FQNNGV. The CDR3 runs to 16 residues. V was shortened by 5 bases and J by 0 bases, with 14 bases between the two germline ends. As processed by the authors: Reference gene primers were amplified, and this amplification served to estimate nucleated cell counts. TCRdb's table, derived via immunoSEQ multiplex PCR, lists solely in-frame clones and lacks some. V, J and clone size reflect that table, while D and trimming were determined from the DNA. Among 330,000 or so clones listed, 75% to 90% were seen once. V gene TRBV11-2 combines with J gene TRBJ1-3, with D perhaps matching TRBD1 (6 bases). This receptor was obtained from a man younger than 45 who had recovered from COVID-19. Material: PBMCs or T cells enriched from blood (not recorded which). CDR3 DNA sequence: TGTGCCAGCAGCGTCGACAGGCCAAGCTCTGGAAACACCATATATTTT. Amino acid sequence: CASSVDRPSSGNTIYF.